This entry lists 28 T cell receptor beta chains sequenced from one sample in a study of identifying expanded T cells in peripheral blood. Using immunoSEQ multiplex PCR, the repertoire was profiled, and TCRdb retains in-frame clones only, with some absent. The data hold some 100,000 clones, with roughly nine tenths observed a single time. Input material: blood. Receptors were obtained from a person aged 18 to 75 in good health.

J is TRBJ2-7 and V is TRBV6-6; no clear D gene. Trimming took 5 bases from V and 6 from J, leaving 14 bases between them. This CDR3 region has 13 residues. CDR1 and CDR2 (germline): MNHNY, SVGAGI (reference sequence). This chain's CDR3 is CASSDEVTSEQYF. The CDR3 DNA is TGTGCCAGCAGTGATGAAGTTACCTCCGAGCAGTACTTC.

The chain is built from TRBV7-2 and TRBJ2-3, with 7 bases that match TRBD1. V lost 7 bases, J lost 4 bases, and 11 bases stayed unmatched. Germline values: CDR1 SGHTA, CDR2 FQGNSA. The CDR3 sequence is 15 residues long. The CDR3 sequence: CASTLLGTESDTQYF. The DNA of the CDR3 is TGTGCCAGCACCCTCTTGGGGACAGAATCAGATACGCAGTATTTT.

The chain couples TRBV9 to TRBJ1-3, with D possibly being TRBD1 (5 bases). The CDR3 spans 14 residues. Trimming took 8 bases from V and 0 from J, leaving 12 bases between them. Per germline, CDR1 SGDLS and CDR2 YYNGEE. Written as DNA, the CDR3 is TGTGCCAGTGCGAGGGGAAGCTCTGGAAACACCATATATTTT. As protein: CASARGSSGNTIYF.

This chain uses TRBV16 with TRBJ2-1; D is possibly TRBD2 (5 bases). The germline V and J ends were trimmed by 3 bases and 8 bases, with 11 bases remaining between them. CDR1 and CDR2 (germline): KGHSY, FQNENV. There are 13 residues in the CDR3. The CDR3 DNA follows: TGTGCCAGCAGCCAGCGGGCTGTCGATGAGCAGTTCTTC. Translation gives CASSQRAVDEQFF.

The V and J genes are TRBV6-6 and TRBJ2-1; TRBD2 aligns across 9 bases. Looked up from germline, CDR1 is MNHNY and CDR2 is SVGAGI (reference sequence). There are 16 residues in the CDR3. V gave up 7 bases and J gave up 7 bases; unmatched junction bases: 14. CDR3 loop: CASTQEGTSFGNEQFF. CDR3 nucleotides: TGTGCCAGCACCCAGGAGGGGACTAGCTTCGGAAATGAGCAGTTCTTC.

This chain joins TRBV6-5 and TRBJ1-2, with a possible D match to TRBD1 (6 bases). Looked up from germline, CDR1 is MNHEY and CDR2 is SVGAGI. V was trimmed by 6 bases and J by 2 bases, leaving 10 bases between them. This CDR3 has 13 amino acids. CDR3 loop: CASRMGGNYGYTF. CDR3 nucleotides: TGTGCCAGCAGGATGGGGGGCAACTATGGCTACACCTTC.

The chain joins TRBV5-1 to TRBJ1-1, with a weak D call TRBD1 (6 bases). Germline V gene lookup returns CDR1 SGHRS and CDR2 YFSETQ. The length of the CDR3 is 14 residues. The V gene lost 3 bases and the J gene lost 6 bases, with 15 bases spanning the gap. The CDR3 nucleotides are TGCGCCAGCAGCTGGGATCAGGGGCGCGCTGAAGCTTTCTTT. Translated: CASSWDQGRAEAFF.

To note about this clone: One end of the junction fails to match germline, which may point to a read error. The chain joins TRBV5-6 to TRBJ2-3, with D perhaps TRBD2 (6 bases). The CDR3 totals 12 residues. Germline CDR1 SGHDT, CDR2 YYEEEE. CDR3 in amino acids: CASSWTTGTQYF. As DNA, the CDR3 is TGTGCCAGCAGTTGGACTACAGGTACGCAGTATTTT.

The chain couples TRBV7-9 to TRBJ2-3; D call uncertain. Between the trimmed V and J ends, which lost 6 bases and 10 bases, there was a span of 14 bases. The CDR3 is 12 residues long. Germline V gene lookup returns CDR1 SEHNR and CDR2 FQNEAQ (reference sequence). CDR3 region: CASRVPLGAQYF. The CDR3 nucleotides are TGTGCCAGCAGGGTACCCCTAGGTGCGCAGTATTTT.

This clone was counted only a few times. V gene TRBV2 combines with J gene TRBJ1-2; no reliable D call. This CDR3 has 13 residues. Germline CDR1 and CDR2: SNHLY and FYNNEI. Trimming took 6 bases from V and 4 from J, leaving 12 bases between them. The CDR3 bases are TGTGCCAGCAGGCGGTATAGTCTCTATGGCTACACCTTC. Translated: CASRRYSLYGYTF. Full variable domain (remainder filled in from reference TRBV2 and TRBJ1-2): EPEVTQTPSHQVTQMGQEVILRCVPISNHLYFYWYRQILGQKVEFLVSFYNNEISEKSEIFDDQFSVERPDGSNFTLKIRSTKLEDSAMYFCASRRYSLYGYTFGSGTRLTVV.

This chain uses TRBV19 with TRBJ2-2; D gene uncertain. Germline V gene lookup returns CDR1 LNHDA and CDR2 SQIVND (reference sequence). V was cut by 1 base and J by 6 bases, with 6 bases left in between. The CDR3 contains 13 residues. The CDR3 sequence is CASSIGSAGELFF. DNA of the CDR3: TGTGCCAGTAGTATAGGGTCGGCCGGGGAGCTGTTTTTT.

The J gene is TRBJ2-6, the V gene TRBV28; D is unresolved. CDR1 MDHEN and CDR2 SYDVKM come from the germline V gene. The CDR3 has 16 residues. Deletions cut 7 bases from V and 0 bases from J, with 13 bases between. This CDR3 is CASTGLSSSGANVLTF. For the CDR3, the DNA is TGTGCCAGCACCGGTCTGTCGAGCTCTGGGGCCAACGTCCTGACTTTC.

In this sample, this clone turned up a few times. The rearrangement joins TRBV7-2 to TRBJ1-1; no clear D gene. Looked up from germline, CDR1 is SGHTA and CDR2 is FQGNSA. Trimming shortened V by 1 base and J by 7 bases, and 10 bases separated the two germline ends. There are 13 residues in the CDR3. The CDR3 loop is CASSLEVSREAFF. The CDR3 DNA follows: TGTGCCAGCAGCTTAGAGGTGTCCCGTGAAGCTTTCTTT.

The rearrangement links TRBV28 to TRBJ1-5; D not resolved. The CDR3 covers 16 residues. V was pared by 4 bases and J by 4 bases, with 17 bases between. The germline V gene has CDR1 MDHEN and CDR2 SYDVKM. CDR3 nucleotide sequence: TGTGCCAGCAGTTCCCAAATTCGGACTCAAAATCAGCCCCAGCATTTT. Translated: CASSSQIRTQNQPQHF.

The V gene is TRBV5-5, the J gene TRBJ2-2; D ambiguous. Germline V gene sequence: CDR1 SGHKS, CDR2 YYEKEE (reference sequence). The V end lost 4 bases, the J end lost 6 bases, and 10 bases lay between the germline ends. The CDR3 covers 13 residues. CDR3 loop: CASSPGQPGELFF. CDR3 bases: TGTGCCAGCAGCCCCGGGCAACCCGGGGAGCTGTTTTTT.

The J gene is TRBJ2-5, the V gene TRBV15; 8 bases agree with TRBD2. The CDR3 length is 16 residues. CDR1 and CDR2 from the germline V gene are LNHNV and YYDKDF (reference sequence). Unmatched junction bases numbered 17, after V lost 9 bases and J lost 5 bases. CDR3 coding DNA: TGTGCCACGCAAGCGACCCGACTAGCGACGGCGGAGACCCAGTACTTC. It yields the protein CATQATRLATAETQYF.

The CDR3 protein is CASSLTRGQYGYTF. In DNA, the CDR3 is TGTGCCAGCAGTTTAACCCGGGGGCAATATGGCTACACCTTC. This chain links TRBV27 with TRBJ1-2; a possible D gene is TRBD1 (6 bases). CDR1 MNHEY and CDR2 SMNVEV come from the germline V gene (reference sequence). The CDR3 sequence is 14 residues long. V lost 2 bases, J lost 5 bases, and 12 bases lay in between.

This clone was counted a single time. V is TRBV6-5 and J is TRBJ1-1; D call uncertain. The CDR3 is 13 amino acids. CDR1 and CDR2 from the germline V gene are MNHEY and SVGAGI. V was pared by 1 base and J by 3 bases, with 6 bases between. The CDR3 is CASSYWRDTEAFF. The DNA of the CDR3 is TGTGCCAGCAGTTACTGGAGAGACACTGAAGCTTTCTTT.

In nucleotides, the CDR3 is TGTGCCAGCAGCCCGAAGCGGGGGACCTTGAGAAACGAGCAGTACTTC. This encodes CASSPKRGTLRNEQYF. The rearrangement links TRBV5-7 to TRBJ2-7, with 8 bases lining up with TRBD2. TRBV5-7 is sorted into the ORF group, with uncertain function. Trimming took 4 bases from V and 5 from J; bases not matched to a gene: 14. This CDR3 region has 16 residues.

In nucleotides, the CDR3 is TGTGCCAGCAGTGCCCGAGGGGGGGGGCTTAACTATGGCTACACCTTC. It specifies CASSARGGGLNYGYTF. V usage is TRBV2 and J usage is TRBJ1-2; D is perhaps TRBD1 (6 bases). The germline CDR1 and CDR2 sequences are SNHLY and FYNNEI. The V gene lost 4 bases and the J gene lost 1 base, with 16 bases spanning the gap. The CDR3 runs 16 residues.

V and J are TRBV19 and TRBJ2-1; 16 bases map to TRBD2. The trim removed 2 bases at V and 2 bases at J, leaving 3 bases unmatched. The CDR3 sequence is 18 residues long. Germline CDR1 is LNHDA and CDR2 is SQIVND (reference sequence). The CDR3 loop reads CASSIRGLAGGTYNEQFF. The CDR3 coding sequence is TGTGCCAGTAGTATAAGGGGACTAGCGGGGGGGACCTACAATGAGCAGTTCTTC.

This CDR3 reads CASSTARINYGYTF. In DNA form, the CDR3 reads TGTGCCAGCAGCACCGCGAGGATTAACTATGGCTACACCTTC. The J gene is TRBJ1-2, the V gene TRBV27; D is unresolved. V was clipped by 6 bases and J by 1 base, with 12 bases between them. The germline V gene encodes CDR1 MNHEY and CDR2 SMNVEV (reference sequence). The CDR3 is 14 amino acids.

As concerns this clone: The same CDR3 also results from other DNA sequences found in this sample. The chain carries TRBV18 and TRBJ2-3; D may be TRBD2 (5 bases). This CDR3 region has 13 residues. The V gene's germline CDR1 is KGHSH and CDR2 LQKENI. V was trimmed by 6 bases and J by 2 bases, leaving 9 bases between them. The CDR3 is CASSPSLTDTQYF. The CDR3 nucleotides read TGTGCCAGCTCGCCTAGCCTCACAGATACGCAGTATTTT.

The V gene is TRBV29-1, the J gene TRBJ2-3, with 13 nucleotides matching TRBD2. The CDR3 consists of 14 residues. Germline CDR1 reads SQVTM; CDR2 reads ANQGSEA. V gave up 5 bases and J gave up 7 bases; unmatched junction bases: 6. This chain's CDR3 is CSVSGLAGAYTQYF. The CDR3 DNA sequence: TGCAGCGTTTCTGGACTAGCGGGGGCGTATACGCAGTATTTT.

V is TRBV11-2 and J is TRBJ1-4; 9 nucleotides align to TRBD1. Germline assignment: CDR1 SGHAT and CDR2 FQNNGV. This CDR3 is 19 amino acids long. The V gene end was trimmed by 4 bases and the J gene end by 0 bases; junction bases not matched to a gene: 12. This CDR3 reads CASSSTGGFLIATNEKLFF. As DNA, the CDR3 is TGTGCCAGCAGCTCAACAGGGGGCTTTTTAATAGCAACTAATGAAAAACTGTTTTTT.

The V call is TRBV6-5, the J call TRBJ2-1; D remains ambiguous. V dropped 6 bases and J dropped 6 bases, with 12 bases sitting between them. The CDR3 has 13 amino acids. CDR1 is MNHEY and CDR2 is SVGAGI in the germline V gene. The CDR3 reads CASSSLSFNEQFF. Here the CDR3 DNA reads TGTGCCAGCAGCTCACTATCTTTCAATGAGCAGTTCTTC.

The gene calls are TRBV18 and TRBJ2-1; D perhaps matches TRBD1 (6 bases). There are 15 residues in the CDR3. Trimming shortened V by 2 bases and J by 8 bases, and 16 bases separated the two germline ends. The germline gives CDR1 KGHSH, CDR2 LQKENI. CDR3 protein: CASSPILAGADEQFF. Here the CDR3 DNA reads TGTGCCAGCTCACCAATCCTAGCAGGGGCCGATGAGCAGTTCTTC. The entire variable domain, with the rest obtained from reference TRBV18 and TRBJ2-1, is as follows: NAGVMQNPRHLVRRRGQEARLRCSPMKGHSHVYWYRQLPEEGLKFMVYLQKENIIDESGMPKERFSAEFPKEGPSILRIQQVVRGDSAAYFCASSPILAGADEQFFGPGTRLTVL.

This rearrangement joins TRBV29-1 to TRBJ2-7, with TRBD1 as a possible D gene (6 bases). The V gene's germline CDR1 is SQVTM and CDR2 ANQGSEA. V lost 6 bases to trimming and J lost 2 bases, with 11 bases between them. This CDR3 is 12 amino acids long. The chain's CDR3 is CSVLQGPYEQYF. CDR3 sequence (DNA): TGCAGCGTCCTACAGGGTCCCTACGAGCAGTACTTC.